This T cell receptor (beta chain) was recorded in a study of early T cells in non-severe SARS-CoV-2 infection. Study details: Chains were unpaired, as sequencing was done on bulk RNA from unsorted whole blood. Notes on the study in general: VDJdb-based annotation leaned toward anti-spike CD8 responses and missed private and CD4 specificities.

In this sample, this clonotype turned up many times. Its specificity is unknown. After removal of 7 bases from V and 3 bases from J, the junction contained 6 bases not matched to a gene. CDR1 is MGHRA and CDR2 is YSYEKL in the germline V gene. This CDR3 has 14 residues. TCRdb re-called the 5' RACE reads through MiXCR, storing one row per CDR3 protein. Of fewer than 40,000 distinct CDR3 sequences in the sample, roughly 5.7% were seen once. This TCR was sampled from an adult who was a healthcare worker with PCR-confirmed SARS-CoV-2 infection or an uninfected control (not recorded which). Sequenced sample: whole blood. The chain carries TRBV4-1 and TRBJ1-1; TRBD1 aligns across 9 bases. The CDR3 region has the DNA TGCGCCAGCAACAGGGGGCGCATGGACACTGAAGCTTTCTTT. It codes for CASNRGRMDTEAFF.